The rows below give T cell receptor beta chains drawn from one sample of a study of cytomegalovirus exposure and HLA in healthy donors. The assay was immunoSEQ multiplex PCR, and TCRdb's table has in-frame clones only and misses some. The table includes fewer than 350,000 clones, roughly 90% detected once. The sample taken for sequencing was PBMCs. The receptors here all came from a woman between 18 and 29 years old in good health and CMV-seronegative. Each CDR3 is given with its conserved first and last residue. The D gene is left open where the match is weak. A row's size may be missing; if present it is once, few, many or a size class.

CDR3 length	D gene	V gene	J gene	clone size	CDR3 DNA	CDR3 protein
15	NA	TRBV25-1	TRBJ2-1	NA	TGTGCCAGCAGTGACGAATGGGCCTCCTACAATGAGCAGTTCTTC	CASSDEWASYNEQFF
15	TRBD1	TRBV11-2	TRBJ1-2	NA	TGTGCCAGCAGCCTGGACAGGGGACCCCTTAAGGGTTACACCTTC	CASSLDRGPLKGYTF
18	TRBD2	TRBV5-1	TRBJ2-5	NA	TGCGCCAGCAGCTCGGGAACTAGCGGGAGGCCCGGGGAAGAGACCCAGTACTTC	CASSSGTSGRPGEETQYF
14	NA	TRBV28	TRBJ2-7	NA	TGTGCCAGCGACTCTGCGGCAGGGGTCTACGAGCAGTACTTC	CASDSAAGVYEQYF
14	NA	TRBV5-1	TRBJ1-1	NA	TGCGCCAGCAGCTTACAGGACCTGAACACTGAAGCTTTCTTT	CASSLQDLNTEAFF
17	TRBD2	TRBV19	TRBJ2-1	NA	TGTGCCAGTAGTATAGATATAAGCGGGAGCCCCTACAATGAGCAGTTCTTC	CASSIDISGSPYNEQFF
12	NA	TRBV25-1	TRBJ1-3	NA	TGTGCCAGCGAAACTCTTGGAAACACCATATATTTT	CASETLGNTIYF
13	TRBD1	TRBV2	TRBJ1-1	NA	TGTGCGACAGGGCTGGACGGGGACACTGAAGCTTTCTTT	CATGLDGDTEAFF
14	NA	TRBV2	TRBJ1-5	NA	TGTGCCAGCAGTGTAGAAAGAAGCAATCAGCCCCAGCATTTT	CASSVERSNQPQHF
12	NA	TRBV10-3	TRBJ2-5	NA	TGTGCCACCAACGACGGGGTTCAGTACCAGTACTTC	CATNDGVQYQYF
14	TRBD1	TRBV19	TRBJ1-2	NA	TGTGCCAGTAGTATGGTACAGGGACAGGCCGGCTACACCTTC	CASSMVQGQAGYTF
13	NA	TRBV27	TRBJ1-2	NA	TGTGCCAGCAGTTTGGGCACTAACTATGGCTACACCTTC	CASSLGTNYGYTF
15	NA	TRBV5-1	TRBJ1-3	NA	TGCGCCAGCAGCTTGGCCCAAGAGTCTGGAAACACCATATATTTT	CASSLAQESGNTIYF
15	TRBD1	TRBV7-8	TRBJ2-2	NA	TGTGCCAGCAGCTTATTGGGACAGCTCACCGGGGAGCTGTTTTTT	CASSLLGQLTGELFF
13	NA	TRBV5-1	TRBJ1-1	NA	TGCGCCAGCAGCGACCCGGGGGACACTGAAGCTTTCTTT	CASSDPGDTEAFF
13	NA	TRBV15	TRBJ2-3	NA	TGTGCCACCAGCAGACTATACACAGATACGCAGTATTTT	CATSRLYTDTQYF
13	NA	TRBV11-3	TRBJ2-1	NA	TGTGCCAGCAGCTTAGAGTGGCAGAATGAGCAGTTCTTC	CASSLEWQNEQFF
16	TRBD1	TRBV11-2	TRBJ1-2	once	TGTGCCAGCAGCCCTAACAAGGGACAGTATAACTATGGCTACACCTTC	CASSPNKGQYNYGYTF
16	NA	TRBV11-2	TRBJ2-1	NA	TGTGCCAGCAGCTTAGATTGGTACAGGGAATACAATGAGCAGTTCTTC	CASSLDWYREYNEQFF
15	NA	TRBV5-6	TRBJ2-4	NA	TGTGCCAGCAGCTTGGGTACGGACAATCTTCACATTCAGTACTTC	CASSLGTDNLHIQYF
15	NA	TRBV6-5	TRBJ2-7	once	TGTGCCAGCAGTTACTCGACTGCGTTACCCTACGAGCAGTACTTC	CASSYSTALPYEQYF
14	NA	TRBV28	TRBJ2-2	few	TGTGCCAGCAGACAGGGAGGGGACACCGGGGAGCTGTTTTTT	CASRQGGDTGELFF
13	NA	TRBV28	TRBJ1-2	once	TGTGCCAGCGACCCAGGGAGGAACTATGGCTACACCTTC	CASDPGRNYGYTF
12	NA	TRBV27	TRBJ1-6	once	TGTGCCAGCAGGCAGGGAGGATCACCCCTCCACTTT	CASRQGGSPLHF
15	NA	TRBV5-1	TRBJ1-2	NA	TGCGCCAGCAGCCAGGACAGAACCATTAACTATGGCTACACCTTC	CASSQDRTINYGYTF
15	NA	TRBV28	TRBJ2-7	once	TGTGCCAGCACACTTCCCCGAGTGGGAGCCTACGAGCAGTACTTC	CASTLPRVGAYEQYF
14	TRBD1	TRBV6-5	TRBJ2-7	few	TGTGCCAGCAGTTACTCGGGGACAGACTACGAGCAGTACTTC	CASSYSGTDYEQYF
14	NA	TRBV14	TRBJ1-2	NA	TGTGCCAGCAGCCAAGTGGGGACATACTCTGGCTACACCTTC	CASSQVGTYSGYTF
14	TRBD2	TRBV6-1	TRBJ2-3	NA	TGTGCCAGCAGACAGACTAGCGGCACAGATACGCAGTATTTT	CASRQTSGTDTQYF
15	NA	TRBV5-8	TRBJ2-7	NA	TGTGCCAGCAGCTCAGGGGACTACCGAAACCACGAGCAGTACTTC	CASSSGDYRNHEQYF
19	NA	TRBV15	TRBJ2-6	NA	TGTGCCACCAGCAGAGTAAACAGACTACCGAGCTCTGGGGCCAACGTCCTGACTTTC	CATSRVNRLPSSGANVLTF
16	TRBD1	TRBV4-3	TRBJ2-2	NA	TGCGCCAGCAGCCAAGGAGGGGGCGCGGGCACCGGGGAGCTGTTTTTT	CASSQGGGAGTGELFF
16	TRBD1	TRBV7-9	TRBJ2-7	once	TGTGCCAGCAGCTTAGCCCCCAGGACAGGGGTGGACGAGCAGTACTTC	CASSLAPRTGVDEQYF
12	NA	TRBV6-5	TRBJ2-7	NA	TGTGCCAGCCGGAGCCTGTCTTCCGAGCAGTACTTC	CASRSLSSEQYF
14	NA	TRBV19	TRBJ2-2	NA	TGTGCCAGTAGTGTACAGGCGAACACCGGGGAGCTGTTTTTT	CASSVQANTGELFF